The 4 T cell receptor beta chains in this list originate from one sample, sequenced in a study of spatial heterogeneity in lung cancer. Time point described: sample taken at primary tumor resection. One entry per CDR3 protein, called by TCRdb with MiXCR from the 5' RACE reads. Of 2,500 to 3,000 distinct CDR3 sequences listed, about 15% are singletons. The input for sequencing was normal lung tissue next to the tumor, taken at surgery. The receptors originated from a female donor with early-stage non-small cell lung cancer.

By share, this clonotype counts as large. Written as DNA, the CDR3 is TGCAGTGCTACCCAGACCGATAATGAAAAACTGTTTTTT. Translating it yields CSATQTDNEKLFF. This rearrangement joins TRBV20-1 to TRBJ1-4; the D is unclear. V was pared by 4 bases and J by 4 bases, with 10 bases between. Per germline, CDR1 DFQATT and CDR2 SNEGSKA (reference sequence). The CDR3 is 13 residues long.

CDR3 nucleotides: TGCAGCGTTGAGGTGGTTGCAGATACGCAGTATTTT. It yields the protein CSVEVVADTQYF. V usage is TRBV29-1 and J usage is TRBJ2-3; D remains ambiguous. The CDR3 loop spans 12 amino acids. V dropped 3 bases and J dropped 4 bases, with 8 bases sitting between them. Germline CDR1 is SQVTM and CDR2 is ANQGSEA.

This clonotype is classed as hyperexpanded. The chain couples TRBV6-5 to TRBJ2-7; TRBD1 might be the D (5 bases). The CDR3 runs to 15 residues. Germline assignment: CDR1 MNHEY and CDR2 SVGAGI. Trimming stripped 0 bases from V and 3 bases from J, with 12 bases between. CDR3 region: CASSYSAGQFYEQYF. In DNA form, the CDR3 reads TGTGCCAGCAGTTACTCCGCAGGACAATTCTACGAGCAGTACTTC.

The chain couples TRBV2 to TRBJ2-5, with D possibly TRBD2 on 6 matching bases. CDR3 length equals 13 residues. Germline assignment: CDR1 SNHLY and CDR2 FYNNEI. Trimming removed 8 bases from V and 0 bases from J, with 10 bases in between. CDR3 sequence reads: CASSSSDQETQYF. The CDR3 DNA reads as TGTGCCAGCTCCTCTAGCGACCAAGAGACCCAGTACTTC.